The 23 T cell receptor beta chains listed next were all sequenced from one sample in a study of cytomegalovirus exposure and HLA in healthy donors. PCR primers comprised 60 Vbeta and 13 Jbeta primers. Assay used: immunoSEQ multiplex PCR; TCRdb lists only in-frame clones, some missing. This sample has about 140,000 clones, with about four fifths found just once. The sequencing sample was made of PBMCs. These receptors were collected from a man in his forties in good health and CMV-seronegative.

In this sample, this clone turned up once. V and J are TRBV5-6 and TRBJ2-7; the D gene is possibly TRBD2 (5 bases). The CDR3 runs 14 residues. V was shortened by 1 base and J by 3 bases, with 11 bases between the two germline ends. Looked up from germline, CDR1 is SGHDT and CDR2 is YYEEEE. Here the CDR3 DNA reads TGTGCCAGCAGCTTGTTAGGAGGAAACTACGAGCAGTACTTC. As protein: CASSLLGGNYEQYF.

This chain links TRBV10-1 with TRBJ2-3, with D unresolved. The germline gives CDR1 WNHNN, CDR2 SYGVQD (reference sequence). V was trimmed by 1 base and J by 0 bases, leaving 11 bases between them. The CDR3 runs to 16 residues. DNA for the CDR3: TGCGCCAGCAGTGAGTTAGTGATAACTAGCACAGATACGCAGTATTTT. It is translated as CASSELVITSTDTQYF.

This rearrangement joins TRBV27 to TRBJ2-7; 9 nucleotides align to TRBD1. CDR3 length: 15 amino acids. V shed 5 bases, J shed 5 bases, and the junction held 10 bases outside the gene matches. Germline V lookup: CDR1 MNHEY, CDR2 SMNVEV (reference sequence). The CDR3 is CASSTPGTGTHEQYF. The CDR3 nucleotides read TGTGCCAGCAGTACCCCAGGGACAGGGACGCACGAGCAGTACTTC.

The chain links TRBV11-2 to TRBJ2-1; D might be TRBD2 (5 bases). Germline V gene sequence: CDR1 SGHAT, CDR2 FQNNGV. This CDR3 has 15 residues. The V gene lost 1 base and the J gene lost 10 bases, with 17 bases spanning the gap. For the CDR3, the DNA is TGTGCCAGCAGCTTAGTCCCGGCCCGCGGCGGGGAGCAGTTCTTC. Amino acid sequence: CASSLVPARGGEQFF.

J is TRBJ2-3 and V is TRBV4-1, with 7 bases identical to TRBD1. CDR1 and CDR2 (germline): MGHRA, YSYEKL. This CDR3 has 14 residues. V shed 4 bases and J 6 bases; nucleotides not matched to a gene: 7. The CDR3 sequence is CASSRLGGSDTQYF. CDR3 in DNA: TGCGCCAGCAGCCGCTTAGGGGGCAGTGATACGCAGTATTTT.

Comment on this clone: One junction end disagrees with the germline gene, perhaps due to a read error. This chain connects TRBV7-2 to TRBJ2-2; the D call may be TRBD1 or TRBD2 (5 bases each). CDR1 is SGHTA, CDR2 FQGNSA, per germline. This CDR3 comprises 15 residues. The CDR3 bases are TGTGCCGGCAGCTTAGCAGGGAGCAACACCGGGGAGCTGTTTTTT. It encodes CAGSLAGSNTGELFF.

J is TRBJ1-3 and V is TRBV9; no clear D. CDR3 length equals 17 residues. V lost 4 bases and J lost 0, with 17 bases in between. Germline CDR1 SGDLS, CDR2 YYNGEE. CDR3 residues: CASSTEVRGTSGNTIYF. As DNA, the CDR3 is TGTGCCAGCAGCACCGAGGTCCGGGGTACCTCTGGAAACACCATATATTTT.

This sequence joins TRBV27 and TRBJ2-3, with D possibly matching TRBD1 (5 bases). The CDR3 consists of 13 residues. With 6 bases removed from V and 1 base from J, the gap between germline ends came to 8 bases. The germline CDR1 and CDR2 sequences are MNHEY and SMNVEV (reference sequence). The CDR3 loop reads CASRTQGTDTQYF. For the CDR3, the DNA is TGTGCCAGCAGAACACAGGGCACAGATACGCAGTATTTT.

This clone appeared a single time. This chain uses TRBV9 with TRBJ1-2; D may be TRBD1 (6 bases). Germline V lookup: CDR1 SGDLS, CDR2 YYNGEE. This CDR3 comprises 14 residues. The V end was cut by 0 bases, the J end by 6 bases, with 12 bases between. The CDR3 nucleotides are TGTGCCAGCAGCGTAGAATGGGGGCGGAATGGCTACACCTTC. Translating it yields CASSVEWGRNGYTF.

The chain couples TRBV5-1 to TRBJ1-1, with 7 bases identical to TRBD1. CDR1 is SGHRS and CDR2 is YFSETQ in the germline V gene. CDR3 length equals 14 residues. The junction had 4 bases not matched to a gene; V was cut back by 4 bases and J by 1 base. The CDR3 is CASSEDRKNTEAFF. As DNA, the CDR3 is TGCGCCAGCAGCGAGGACAGGAAGAACACTGAAGCTTTCTTT.

The gene calls are TRBV9 and TRBJ1-6, with D possibly being TRBD1 (5 bases). This CDR3 is built from 14 residues. Germline V gene data show CDR1 as SGDLS and CDR2 as YYNGEE. The V end was cut by 0 bases, the J end by 10 bases, with 11 bases between. Here the CDR3 DNA reads TGTGCCAGCAGCGTAGTGGGGGAGGGATCACCCCTCCACTTT. Protein product: CASSVVGEGSPLHF.

The sample holds one count of this clone. V and J are TRBV2 and TRBJ2-7; possibly TRBD2 for D (7 bases). V lost 6 bases and J lost 2, with 17 bases in between. Per the germline V gene, CDR1 is SNHLY and CDR2 is FYNNEI. The CDR3 is 15 residues long. CDR3 sequence: CASRPSGGAPYEQYF. The CDR3, as DNA: TGTGCCAGCAGGCCCTCGGGGGGCGCCCCCTACGAGCAGTACTTC. The variable domain in full, with the rest retrieved from reference TRBV2 and TRBJ2-7, is EPEVTQTPSHQVTQMGQEVILRCVPISNHLYFYWYRQILGQKVEFLVSFYNNEISEKSEIFDDQFSVERPDGSNFTLKIRSTKLEDSAMYFCASRPSGGAPYEQYFGPGTRLTVT.

The chain couples TRBV14 to TRBJ1-1; possibly TRBD1 for D (5 bases). The germline gives CDR1 SGHDN, CDR2 FVKESK. Trimming removed 4 bases from V and 4 bases from J, with 19 bases in between. The CDR3 contains 16 residues. For the CDR3, the DNA is TGTGCCAGCAGCCTCCCATTTAGGGGCCGCGGCACTGAAGCTTTCTTT. The encoded protein is CASSLPFRGRGTEAFF. Drawing the rest from reference TRBV14 and TRBJ1-1, the complete variable domain is EAGVTQFPSHSVIEKGQTVTLRCDPISGHDNLYWYRRVMGKEIKFLLHFVKESKQDESGMPNNRFLAERTGGTYSTLKVQPAELEDSGVYFCASSLPFRGRGTEAFFGQGTRLTVV.

This sequence joins TRBV11-2 and TRBJ1-4, with a tentative D call TRBD1 (6 bases). Trimming stripped 7 bases from V and 5 bases from J, with 17 bases between. From germline, CDR1 is SGHAT and CDR2 FQNNGV. The CDR3 loop spans 15 amino acids. CDR3: CASNLRGGDNEKLFF. CDR3 DNA sequence: TGTGCCAGCAACCTTAGAGGGGGGGACAATGAAAAACTGTTTTTT.

The chain joins TRBV14 to TRBJ2-1, with a weak D call TRBD1 (5 bases). The ends were cut back, 3 bases at V and 4 bases at J, with 16 bases in the middle. Germline V CDR1 and CDR2: SGHDN, FVKESK. CDR3 length: 16 residues. Here the CDR3 DNA reads TGTGCCAGCAGCCAGGGGCGGCAGGGAAGATACAATGAGCAGTTCTTC. Amino acid sequence: CASSQGRQGRYNEQFF.

CDR3 protein: CASSERPWDRANSGANVLTF. The CDR3 nucleotides read TGTGCCAGCAGCGAAAGACCCTGGGACAGAGCAAACTCTGGGGCCAACGTCCTGACTTTC. The chain uses TRBV6-4 and TRBJ2-6, with 7 positions matching TRBD1. Germline V gene sequence: CDR1 MRHNA, CDR2 SNTAGT. V lost 6 bases and J lost 0; bases outside the gene matches: 17. The CDR3 is 20 amino acids.

This chain connects TRBV9 to TRBJ2-1; the match to TRBD2 covers 10 bases. The CDR3 length is 14 residues. Losses at the gene ends were 7 bases for V and 5 bases for J; bases not matched to a gene: 6. CDR1 and CDR2 from the germline V gene are SGDLS and YYNGEE. The CDR3 sequence is CASAQRGGHNEQFF. Written as DNA, the CDR3 is TGTGCCAGCGCGCAGCGGGGGGGCCACAATGAGCAGTTCTTC. Supplemented by reference TRBV9 and TRBJ2-1, the full variable domain reads DSGVTQTPKHLITATGQRVTLRCSPRSGDLSVYWYQQSLDQGLQFLIQYYNGEERAKGNILERFSAQQFPDLHSELNLSSLELGDSALYFCASAQRGGHNEQFFGPGTRLTVL.

This chain links TRBV7-2 with TRBJ2-5, with D perhaps matching TRBD1 (6 bases). The V gene lost 1 base and the J gene lost 4 bases, with 10 bases spanning the gap. This CDR3 comprises 14 residues. Germline CDR1 and CDR2: SGHTA and FQGNSA. CDR3 region: CASSLGGQPETQYF. Written as DNA, the CDR3 is TGTGCCAGCAGCTTAGGTGGACAGCCAGAGACCCAGTACTTC. The full variable domain, rest sourced from reference TRBV7-2 and TRBJ2-5, is GAGVSQSPSNKVTEKGKDVELRCDPISGHTALYWYRQSLGQGLEFLIYFQGNSAPDKSGLPSDRFSAERTGGSVSTLTIQRTQQEDSAVYLCASSLGGQPETQYFGPGTRLLVL.

V usage is TRBV6-5 and J usage is TRBJ1-2; 8 bases agree with TRBD1. The CDR3 has 15 residues. After removal of 6 bases from V and 3 bases from J, the junction contained 9 bases not matched to a gene. Looked up from germline, CDR1 is MNHEY and CDR2 is SVGAGI. This chain's CDR3 is CASSPGGTGYYGYTF. For the CDR3, the DNA is TGTGCCAGCAGCCCAGGGGGGACAGGATACTATGGCTACACCTTC.

V and J are TRBV7-9 and TRBJ1-1; 7 bases line up with TRBD1. The V and J ends lost 7 bases and 4 bases, in that order; junction bases with no gene match: 6. CDR1 and CDR2 from the germline V gene are SEHNR and FQNEAQ (reference sequence). The CDR3 has 13 amino acids. The chain's CDR3 is CASKQGLSTEAFF. CDR3 bases: TGTGCCAGCAAACAGGGGTTGAGCACTGAAGCTTTCTTT. The whole variable domain, remainder taken from reference TRBV7-9 and TRBJ1-1, is DTGVSQNPRHKITKRGQNVTFRCDPISEHNRLYWYRQTLGQGPEFLTYFQNEAQLEKSRLLSDRFSAERPKGSFSTLEIQRTEQGDSAMYLCASKQGLSTEAFFGQGTRLTVV.

This clone showed up just once. The rearrangement links TRBV2 to TRBJ1-5; D may be TRBD1 (6 bases). Trimming stripped 5 bases from V and 2 bases from J, with 22 bases between. The CDR3 is made up of 18 amino acids. CDR1 and CDR2 (germline): SNHLY, FYNNEI. CDR3 in amino acids: CASSSQPDRPIGNQPQHF. In DNA form, the CDR3 reads TGTGCCAGCAGTTCGCAACCCGACAGGCCGATTGGCAATCAGCCCCAGCATTTT.

This clone was counted a single time. This chain uses TRBV7-3 with TRBJ2-1; D is perhaps TRBD2 (6 bases). V lost 5 bases to trimming and J lost 7 bases, with 12 bases between them. Germline V gene data show CDR1 as SGHTA and CDR2 as FQGTGA. The CDR3 sequence is 13 residues long. For the CDR3, the DNA is TGTGCCAGCAGCCCCAAGGCGGGGAATGAGCAGTTCTTC. It specifies CASSPKAGNEQFF.

The chain combines TRBV5-5 with TRBJ2-7; D is possibly TRBD2 (7 bases). V shed 0 bases and J shed 3 bases, with 13 bases lying between them. The germline gives CDR1 SGHKS, CDR2 YYEKEE (reference sequence). This CDR3 has 15 residues. The CDR3 spells CASSLEGGGSYEQYF. As DNA, the CDR3 is TGTGCCAGCAGCTTGGAGGGCGGGGGCAGCTACGAGCAGTACTTC. The full variable domain, rest sourced from reference TRBV5-5 and TRBJ2-7, is DAGVTQSPTHLIKTRGQQVTLRCSPISGHKSVSWYQQVLGQGPQFIFQYYEKEERGRGNFPDRFSARQFPNYSSELNVNALLLGDSALYLCASSLEGGGSYEQYFGPGTRLTVT.